This passage covers 9 T cell receptor beta chains from one sample sequenced in a study of blood T cell repertoires in COVID-19. Assay used: immunoSEQ multiplex PCR; TCRdb lists only in-frame clones, some missing. The sample contains a few hundred thousand clones, 70% to 90% of which appear only once. Sequencing input: PBMCs or T cells enriched from blood (not recorded which). The receptor set was obtained from a woman in her twenties or thirties who had recovered from COVID-19.

The rearrangement joins TRBV5-1 to TRBJ1-2, with 8 nucleotides matching TRBD1. The CDR3 is made up of 16 amino acids. CDR1 and CDR2 (germline): SGHRS, YFSETQ. V shed 0 bases, J shed 5 bases, and the junction held 9 bases outside the gene matches. CDR3 DNA: TGCGCCAGCAGCTTGGATGGCCGGACAGGGCAATATGGCTACACCTTC. Amino acid sequence: CASSLDGRTGQYGYTF.

The chain couples TRBV25-1 to TRBJ1-4, with D maybe TRBD1 (5 bases). Trimming stripped 3 bases from V and 11 bases from J, with 16 bases between. There are 14 residues in the CDR3. Germline V gives CDR1 MGHDK, CDR2 SYGVNS. CDR3 residues: CASSDSPGLGKLFF. Here the CDR3 DNA reads TGTGCCAGCAGTGACTCTCCGGGACTGGGGAAACTGTTTTTT.

The chain uses TRBV5-8 and TRBJ1-2; TRBD1 agrees at 7 bases. The CDR3 has 14 amino acids. The V gene's germline CDR1 is SGHTS and CDR2 YDEGEE. Trimming took 0 bases from V and 6 from J; bases not matched to a gene: 5. DNA of the CDR3: TGTGCCAGCAGCTTGGAGGAAGGGGGCCATGGCTACACCTTC. It specifies CASSLEEGGHGYTF.

J is TRBJ1-2 and V is TRBV5-6; 8 nucleotides match TRBD1. After removal of 0 bases from V and 5 bases from J, the junction contained 12 bases not matched to a gene. The CDR3 runs to 17 residues. In germline, CDR1 is SGHDT, CDR2 YYEEEE. The CDR3 coding sequence is TGTGCCAGCAGCTTGGCCAACGACAGGGGAGGGCTTTATGGCTACACCTTC. This encodes CASSLANDRGGLYGYTF.

The DNA of the CDR3 is TGTGCCAGCAGTTACTTCCCAGGGGATGGCTACACCTTC. Protein: CASSYFPGDGYTF. The chain joins TRBV6-2 or TRBV6-3 to TRBJ1-2; D is possibly TRBD1 (6 bases). This CDR3 region has 13 residues. V was shortened by 1 base and J by 6 bases, with 9 bases between the two germline ends. Germline loops: CDR1 MNHEY, CDR2 SVGEGT.

The V gene is TRBV6-5, the J gene TRBJ1-1, with D possibly TRBD1 on 5 matching bases. The germline V gene has CDR1 MNHEY and CDR2 SVGAGI. The CDR3 length is 13 residues. V lost 0 bases to trimming and J lost 11 bases, with 13 bases between them. The CDR3 loop reads CASSYSEGVWAFF. The CDR3 DNA is TGTGCCAGCAGTTACTCCGAAGGGGTGTGGGCTTTCTTT.

This chain links TRBV5-1 with TRBJ1-4; TRBD1 might be the D (5 bases). V was clipped by 0 bases and J by 5 bases, with 8 bases between them. Germline values: CDR1 SGHRS, CDR2 YFSETQ. The CDR3 spans 14 residues. Here the CDR3 DNA reads TGCGCCAGCAGCTTGGCAGGGTTAAATGAAAAACTGTTTTTT. Protein: CASSLAGLNEKLFF.

The J gene is TRBJ2-7, the V gene TRBV5-1, with 9 bases that match TRBD1. This CDR3 is built from 14 residues. V was clipped by 5 bases and J by 6 bases; unmatched bases: 9. In germline, CDR1 is SGHRS, CDR2 YFSETQ. DNA of the CDR3: TGCGCCAGCAGTAACGACAGGGGGGACAGCGAGCAGTACTTC. Translating it yields CASSNDRGDSEQYF.

In DNA form, the CDR3 reads TGTGCCAGCAGCTCGCCAGGTCCTCAAGAGACCCAGTACTTC. Protein product: CASSSPGPQETQYF. This chain uses TRBV7-2 with TRBJ2-5; D gene unclear. The germline V gene encodes CDR1 SGHTA and CDR2 FQGNSA. Trimming removed 4 bases from V and 2 bases from J, with 11 bases in between. The CDR3 is 14 amino acids.